The clone carrying this T cell receptor (beta chain) was observed at least ten times. Its target is not known. TCRdb passed the RACE reads through MiXCR, listing each CDR3 protein once. Of about 290,000 distinct CDR3 sequences in the sample, almost 8% were seen once. Germline V lookup: CDR1 SGHTA, CDR2 FQGNSA. The CDR3 covers 14 residues. V was trimmed by 1 base and J by 2 bases, leaving 8 bases between them. The data originate from a study of human T cells and chemical hapten exposure. Looking at the study overall: For the roughly 23-week duration of the study, patients were given weekly doses of diphenylcyclopropenone on the scalp.

The time point here: pre-sensitization, week 0. The sample's treatment: therapeutic diphenylcyclopropenone sensitization with weekly scalp DPC. Non-pregnant alopecia patients aged 18 to 70, suitable for DPC therapy. Broader study findings: Those TCRs sitting above 1 in 1000 frequency stayed the same with DPC sensitization.

This specimen consisted of whole blood, obtained in connection with sensitization to the hapten diphenylcyclopropenone (DPC). The rearrangement joins TRBV7-2 to TRBJ1-2; D uncertain. The source is a man younger than 35 with alopecia areata. Some clones in this sample may be carry-over from other donors' samples. The CDR3 DNA sequence: TGTGCCAGCAGCTTAGTGCCAGAGAACTATGGCTACACCTTC. Translation: CASSLVPENYGYTF.